The entry below gives a single TCR beta chain sequence along with its context. This clonotype was seen repeatedly, ten times or more. The specificity of this receptor is unknown. No per-base quality is available; no much larger clone lies one base away. The source of the sample is a study of T cells in Graves' hyperthyroidism and ophthalmopathy (dated by TCRdb to the late 2010s). Regarding the complete study: Peripheral blood samples were taken at initial diagnosis, before any treatment was given. To identify distinguishing TCR V-J signatures, a discovery cohort of 100 or so patients was used, comprising 43 with Graves' ophthalmopathy and around 60 with stable Graves' hyperthyroidism. Prospective prediction of ophthalmopathy was tested in an independent validation cohort of about 19 hyperthyroidism patients and some 17 patients who later progressed to ophthalmopathy. The 90 to 100 discovery patients were randomly divided into training and test sets at a 7:3 ratio. Thyroid tissue and blood T-cell repertoires from six Graves' hyperthyroidism patients were also compared in the study. Following sampling, methimazole starting at 30 mg daily was given to hyperthyroidism patients, and high-dose intravenous methylprednisolone was given to ophthalmopathy patients. The paper describes TCR Vbeta CDR3 sequencing of roughly 130 peripheral blood samples, made up of under 50 ophthalmopathy patients, 70 to 75 hyperthyroidism patients and 17 progressor patients.

The CDR3 measures 20 amino acids from cysteine to phenylalanine. Only the CDR3 DNA stays, 60 bases, in frame from base 1. Trimming accounts for 1 base at V and 2 bases at J, while the number of junction bases matched to no gene is 16. From the germline V gene, CDR1 is SGHRS and CDR2 is YFSETQ. Points the paper makes about the study in general: A 13 V-J signature model separated ophthalmopathy from stable hyperthyroidism, with around 88% sensitivity and about 81% specificity in cross-validation and 80%/75% in testing. Most expanded thyroid clonotypes (frequency above 0.001) were also detected in blood, suggesting blood repertoires may reflect thyroid immune responses. During validation, the model predicted progression to ophthalmopathy a median of around six months ahead of onset, with approximately 71% sensitivity and 72% to 85% specificity. No statistical method was used to fix the sample size in advance, and group allocation was not hidden from the investigators.

Hyperthyroidism patients were newly diagnosed, with disease duration under 2 months, and aged 18 to 65 years. The study excluded patients with uncontrolled infections, other autoimmune diseases, pregnancy or lactation. Diagnoses were based on clinical symptoms, serum thyroxine and TRAb, thyroid ultrasound and orbital computed tomography. For progressor patients, blood was drawn at the first diagnosis of hyperthyroidism, before any ophthalmopathy symptoms had appeared. PBMCs were separated from 10 ml of fresh peripheral blood using Ficoll-Paque density gradient centrifugation. Patients classed as progressors first received a Graves' hyperthyroidism diagnosis and then went on to develop ophthalmopathy during follow-up. Total RNA was extracted using Trizol reagent, and RNA quality was assessed on an Agilent 2100 Bioanalyzer. Amplification of TCR beta CDR3 regions was carried out from RNA transcripts. A first-round RT-PCR of the TCR CDR3 used the HTBI primer set with the Qiagen OneStep RT-PCR kit. The libraries were constructed in a second round of multiplex PCR and then size-selected and purified. Sequencing of the libraries was done on an Illumina HiSeq2000 using paired-end 100 bp reads. Processing in the source paper ran as follows. SOAPnuke was used to process the raw data, throwing out any read that contained adapters or uncalled bases, had a mean Phred below 15, or lacked an exact constant-primer or identifier match. COPE v1.2.5 was used to merge high-quality paired reads, and clonotypes were defined as unique nucleotide sequences. MiTCR v1.1 was used to align the clonotypes against IMGT TRBV, TRBD and TRBJ reference segments. The analysis included only V-J combinations with a frequency above 0.0001, which together covered roughly 99% of the repertoires. The TCS score was defined as the ratio of F50 (clonal expansion) to E x V (chaos), calculated using BLOSUM62-based TCRdist between CDR3 peptides within each V-J. Welch's t-statistics and random forest reduced 450 to 600 V-J features to roughly 13, which were used in a naive Bayes classifier (R e1071). TCRdb ran its own pipeline on the public reads, namely fastp trimming at Q25 and MiXCR clone calling, and kept in-frame beta chains. Each CDR3 protein appears once, grouped with its most common genes and DNA. The authors' filters were not applied to this entry. A total of around 350,000 distinct CDR3 sequences appear in this sample, approximately 18% of them only once. The ten most abundant clones make up roughly 35% of the sample.

The sequence came from a woman in her twenties or thirties with Graves' hyperthyroidism that later progressed to Graves' ophthalmopathy. Sequences were obtained from blood. The chain joins TRBV5-1 to TRBJ2-3, and 10 junctional nucleotides match TRBD1. CDR3 region: CASSLTGTGATDWTTDTQYF. The sequenced DNA: TGCGCCAGCAGCTTGACCGGGACAGGGGCGACCGACTGGACCACAGATACGCAGTATTTT.